The entry below describes one T cell receptor beta chain. Its antigen is as yet unknown. The record originates from a study of tumor-infiltrating lymphocytes in localized non-small cell lung cancer. Study in general: Patients included smokers and never-smokers with various histologies, some sampled after neoadjuvant chemotherapy.

Study results and caveats: TCR sequencing covered a subset of patients with enough tissue. Technical variation could not be separated from intratumor heterogeneity here. Compared with uninvolved lung, tumors showed higher T cell infiltration by TCRbeta sequencing.

Assay: immunoSEQ multiplex PCR; the TCRdb copy retains only in-frame clones and omits some. Among 15,000 to 20,000 clones listed, 70% to 90% were seen once. Sequencing was carried out using uninvolved lung tissue not adjacent to the tumor. This sequence originates from a human donor with non-small cell lung cancer.

CDR3 sequence (DNA): TGTGCCAGCAGGCTTAGTCAAACCTACGAGCAGTACTTC. Translating gives CASRLSQTYEQYF. V and J are TRBV7-2 and TRBJ2-7; D is unresolved. This CDR3 contains 13 residues. V lost 6 bases to trimming and J lost 2 bases, with 11 bases between them. CDR1 is SGHTA and CDR2 is FQGNSA in the germline V gene.